The clone carrying this T cell receptor (beta chain) was counted ten times or more. Its antigen is as yet unknown. This record comes from a study of T cells after posttransplantation cyclophosphamide. Whole-study results and caveats: Later post-transplant blood repertoires were often dominated by donor CD8+ memory clones. Blood and skin or GI T cell repertoires showed limited TRB overlap. Recipient CMV seropositivity and CMV reactivation strongly tracked TRB clonality.

Busulfan-fludarabine conditioning, marrow transplant, and cyclophosphamide on days +3 and +4 were administered. Assay: immunoSEQ multiplex PCR; the TCRdb copy retains only in-frame clones and omits some. Recorded here are approximately 15,000 clones, none singletons. The ends lost 5 bases at V and 1 base at J; junction bases unmatched: 10. CDR1 is SGHDT and CDR2 is YYEEEE in the germline V gene. This CDR3 spans 17 amino acids. The TCR comes from a female patient in her thirties or forties who received an allogeneic stem cell transplant from a related donor, was CMV-positive, and had no GVHD. Some T cells may be the graft donor's. Sequences were derived from PBMCs, sampled around 1,100 days after allogeneic stem cell transplant with posttransplant cyclophosphamide. This rearrangement joins TRBV5-6 to TRBJ1-5; 9 bases match TRBD1. The CDR3 DNA reads as TGTGCCAGCAGTTCGATTACAGGGGGCGGAAGCAATCAGCCCCAGCATTTT. The encoded protein is CASSSITGGGSNQPQHF.